These 12 T cell receptor beta chains were sequenced from one sample in a study of metastatic and nonmetastatic thyroid tumors. MiXCR re-clonotyped the PCR reads for TCRdb. The sample shows just over 20,000 clones, 15% to 18% of them seen only once. Not a single patient had been given any form of treatment at any point before undergoing thyroid surgery. Sequencing was performed on blood. These receptors came from a female donor with papillary thyroid cancer or a benign thyroid nodule (not recorded which). Some clones in this sample may be carry-over from other donors' samples.

There are many counts of this clone. The chain has TRBV6-6 and TRBJ2-7; 10 positions match TRBD1. Looked up from germline, CDR1 is MNHNY and CDR2 is SVGAGI (reference sequence). The CDR3 has 19 amino acids. The V and J ends lost 5 bases and 0 bases, in that order; junction bases with no gene match: 16. CDR3 DNA: TGTGCCAGCAGTAATCTCCGGGACAGGGGCCCCCTTAGCTCCTACGAGCAGTACTTC. Protein sequence: CASSNLRDRGPLSSYEQYF.

This clone was seen ten or more times. The chain couples TRBV28 to TRBJ2-2, with 8 bases fitting TRBD2. The CDR3 runs to 14 residues. The V and J ends lost 5 bases and 6 bases, in that order; junction bases with no gene match: 5. Germline V lookup: CDR1 MDHEN, CDR2 SYDVKM. CDR3 coding DNA: TGTGCCAGCAGTATGACTAGCGCCGCCGGGGAGCTGTTTTTT. Translation: CASSMTSAAGELFF.

Remarks on this clone: This may arise from a read error, as a much more abundant clone is one base away. The chain has TRBV3-1 and TRBJ2-3; tentative D call: TRBD2 (6 bases). CDR3 length equals 14 residues. The germline V and J ends were trimmed by 1 base and 4 bases, with 9 bases remaining between them. Germline CDR1 and CDR2: LGHDT and YNNKEL (reference sequence). This CDR3 is CASSQGGGSDTQYF. In DNA form, the CDR3 reads TGTGCCAGCAGCCAAGGTGGGGGGTCAGATACGCAGTATTTT.

In its sample, this clone was seen a few times. The chain recombines TRBV5-6 with TRBJ2-1, with TRBD2 as a possible D gene (5 bases). Germline CDR1 is SGHDT and CDR2 is YYEEEE. This CDR3 region has 15 residues. Trimming took off 2 bases at V and 0 bases at J, with 9 bases between the two ends. In nucleotides, the CDR3 is TGTGCCAGCAGCTTACGAGGGAGCTCCTACAATGAGCAGTTCTTC. Its translation is CASSLRGSSYNEQFF.

Many counts were recorded for this clone. This chain links TRBV30 with TRBJ1-5, with TRBD1 matching over 9 bases. Germline V gives CDR1 GTSNPN, CDR2 SVGIG (reference sequence). CDR3 length: 15 amino acids. Germline trimming cut 0 bases from V and 11 bases from J; bases unmatched to any gene: 11. The CDR3 coding sequence is TGTGCCTGGAGTGTAGGGGGACAGGGTAATTTGGCCCAGCATTTT. As protein: CAWSVGGQGNLAQHF.

V and J are TRBV12-3 or TRBV12-4 and TRBJ1-2, with TRBD1 identical over 9 bases. This CDR3 spans 12 amino acids. V dropped 6 bases and J dropped 14; count of bases not matched to a gene: 10. The CDR3 spells CASRVGTGLETF. In nucleotides, the CDR3 is TGTGCCAGCAGGGTCGGGACAGGGTTGGAAACCTTC.

The genes are TRBV28 and TRBJ2-1; TRBD1 aligns across 7 bases. From germline, CDR1 is MDHEN and CDR2 SYDVKM. There are 15 residues in the CDR3. V was clipped by 8 bases and J by 6 bases; unmatched bases: 13. The CDR3: CASRKRDSRANEQFF. The CDR3 nucleotides read TGTGCCAGCCGAAAACGGGACAGTAGAGCCAATGAGCAGTTCTTC.

This clone was counted at least ten times. The chain combines TRBV19 with TRBJ2-1, with 8 bases matching TRBD2. This CDR3 spans 15 amino acids. V shed 7 bases, J shed 0 bases, and the junction held 5 bases outside the gene matches. CDR1 is LNHDA, CDR2 SQIVND, per germline (reference sequence). CDR3 nucleotides: TGTGCCAGTAACCGGGGGGGGGTCTCCTACAATGAGCAGTTCTTC. As protein: CASNRGGVSYNEQFF.

This clone was observed a few times. The V call is TRBV28, the J call TRBJ2-6; D uncertain. The germline gives CDR1 MDHEN, CDR2 SYDVKM. Trimming removed 5 bases at V and 1 base at J, with 6 bases between. This CDR3 comprises 14 residues. The CDR3 DNA reads as TGTGCCAGCAGTGGTAGATCTGGGGCCAACGTCCTGACTTTC. Amino acid sequence: CASSGRSGANVLTF.

This clone has at least ten counts. The V gene is TRBV10-3, the J gene TRBJ1-2, with 10 bases fitting TRBD1. The length of the CDR3 is 15 residues. V shed 6 bases, J shed 2 bases, and the junction held 6 bases outside the gene matches. CDR1 ENHRY and CDR2 SYGVKD come from the germline V gene. The DNA of the CDR3 is TGTGCCATCAGCAGAGACAGGGGGCCCAACTATGGCTACACCTTC. This encodes CAISRDRGPNYGYTF.

Relative to its sample, this clone is medium-sized. The chain uses TRBV6-1 and TRBJ1-4, with a possible D match to TRBD1 (6 bases). Looked up from germline, CDR1 is MNHNS and CDR2 is SASEGT. CDR3 length equals 14 residues. V dropped 6 bases and J dropped 5 bases, with 13 bases sitting between them. The CDR3 sequence: CASSYTGTNEKLFF. The CDR3 nucleotides read TGTGCCAGCAGCTACACAGGGACAAATGAAAAACTGTTTTTT.

This clone occurred a few times. The gene calls are TRBV12-3 or TRBV12-4 and TRBJ1-1; D is perhaps TRBD1 (6 bases). The CDR3 totals 12 residues. V shed 3 bases and J shed 11 bases, with 13 bases lying between them. The CDR3 DNA reads as TGTGCCAGCAGTTTTGGACAGATGCACGCTTTCTTT. This gives the protein CASSFGQMHAFF.